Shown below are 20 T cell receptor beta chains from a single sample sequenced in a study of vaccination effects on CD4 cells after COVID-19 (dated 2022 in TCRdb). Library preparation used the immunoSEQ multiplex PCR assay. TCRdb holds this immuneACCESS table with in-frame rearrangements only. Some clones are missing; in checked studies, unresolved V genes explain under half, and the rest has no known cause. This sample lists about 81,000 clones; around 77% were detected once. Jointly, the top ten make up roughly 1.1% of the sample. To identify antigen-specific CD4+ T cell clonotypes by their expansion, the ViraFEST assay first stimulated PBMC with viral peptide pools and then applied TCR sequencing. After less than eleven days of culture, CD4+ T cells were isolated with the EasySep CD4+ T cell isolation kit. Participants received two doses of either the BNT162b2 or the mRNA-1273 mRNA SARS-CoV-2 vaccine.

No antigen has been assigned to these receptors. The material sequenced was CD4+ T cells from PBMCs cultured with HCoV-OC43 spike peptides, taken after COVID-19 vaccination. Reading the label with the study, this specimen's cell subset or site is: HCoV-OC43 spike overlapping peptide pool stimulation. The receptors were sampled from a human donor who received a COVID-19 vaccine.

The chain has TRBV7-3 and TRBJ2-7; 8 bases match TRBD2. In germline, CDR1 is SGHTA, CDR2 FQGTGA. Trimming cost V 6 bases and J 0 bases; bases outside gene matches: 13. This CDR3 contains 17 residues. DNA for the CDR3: TGTGCCAGCAGACTAATCAGGAGCGGGGGCCCCTCCTACGAGCAGTACGTC. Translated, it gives CASRLIRSGGPSYEQYV.

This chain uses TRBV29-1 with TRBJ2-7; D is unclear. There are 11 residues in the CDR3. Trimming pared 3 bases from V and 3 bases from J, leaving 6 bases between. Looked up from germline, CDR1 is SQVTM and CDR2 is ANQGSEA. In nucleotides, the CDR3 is TGCAGCGTTGACACGGGCTACGAGCAGTACGTC. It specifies CSVDTGYEQYV.

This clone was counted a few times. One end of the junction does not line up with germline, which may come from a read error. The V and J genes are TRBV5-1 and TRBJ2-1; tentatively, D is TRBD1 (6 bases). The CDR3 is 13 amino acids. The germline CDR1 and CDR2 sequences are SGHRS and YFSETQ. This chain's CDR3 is CASSTTGYDEQFF. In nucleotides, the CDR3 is TGCGCCAGCAGCACGACAGGCTACGATGAGCAGTTCTTC.

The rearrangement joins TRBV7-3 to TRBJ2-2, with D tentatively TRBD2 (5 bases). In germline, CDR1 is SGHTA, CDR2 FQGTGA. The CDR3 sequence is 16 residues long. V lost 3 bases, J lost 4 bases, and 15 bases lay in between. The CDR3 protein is CASSFRTGSGTGELFF. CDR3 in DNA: TGTGCCAGCAGCTTTCGGACGGGATCGGGCACCGGGGAGCTGTTTTTT.

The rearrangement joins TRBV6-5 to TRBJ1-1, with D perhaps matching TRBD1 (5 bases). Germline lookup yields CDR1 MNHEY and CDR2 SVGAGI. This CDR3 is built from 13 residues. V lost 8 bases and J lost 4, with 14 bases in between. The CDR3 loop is CASVFRVGTEAFF. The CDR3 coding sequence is TGTGCCAGCGTTTTCAGGGTAGGCACTGAAGCTTTCTTT.

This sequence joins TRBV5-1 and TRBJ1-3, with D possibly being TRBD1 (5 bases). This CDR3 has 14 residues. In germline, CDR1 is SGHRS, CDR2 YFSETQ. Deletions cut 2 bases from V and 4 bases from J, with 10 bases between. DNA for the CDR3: TGCGCCAGCAGCTTTGCAGGGCAGGGAAACACCATATATTTT. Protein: CASSFAGQGNTIYF.

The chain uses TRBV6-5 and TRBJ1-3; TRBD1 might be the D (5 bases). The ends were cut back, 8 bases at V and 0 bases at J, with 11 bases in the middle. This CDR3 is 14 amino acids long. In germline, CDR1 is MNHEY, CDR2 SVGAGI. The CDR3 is CASGRDFSGNTIYF. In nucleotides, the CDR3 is TGTGCCAGCGGCCGGGACTTCTCTGGAAACACCATATATTTT.

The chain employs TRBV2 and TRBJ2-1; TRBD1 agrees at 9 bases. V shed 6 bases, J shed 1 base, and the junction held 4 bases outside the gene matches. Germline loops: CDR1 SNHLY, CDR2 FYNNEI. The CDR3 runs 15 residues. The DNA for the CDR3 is TGTGCCAGCAGGGGAGGACAGGGGTCCTACAATGAGCAGTTCTTC. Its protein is CASRGGQGSYNEQFF.

The CDR3 loop is CAWSANGGDSQYF. The CDR3 coding sequence is TGTGCCTGGAGTGCCAATGGAGGGGACTCGCAGTACTTC. The chain employs TRBV30 and TRBJ2-4; D might be TRBD2 (6 bases). Trimming stripped 1 base from V and 13 bases from J, with 17 bases between. The CDR3 is 13 residues long. Germline CDR1 GTSNPN, CDR2 SVGIG (reference sequence).

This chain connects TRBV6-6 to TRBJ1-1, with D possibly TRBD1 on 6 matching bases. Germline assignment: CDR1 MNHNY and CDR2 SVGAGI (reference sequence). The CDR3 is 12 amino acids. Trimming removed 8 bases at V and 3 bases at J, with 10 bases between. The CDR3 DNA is TGTGCCAGCGGGGACACGTACACTGAAGCTTTCTTT. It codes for CASGDTYTEAFF.

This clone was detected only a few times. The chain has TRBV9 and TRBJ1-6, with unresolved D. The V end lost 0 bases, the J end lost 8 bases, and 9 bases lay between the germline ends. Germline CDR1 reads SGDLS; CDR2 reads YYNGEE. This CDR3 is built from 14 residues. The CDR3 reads CASSVGGRDSPLHF. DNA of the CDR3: TGTGCCAGCAGCGTAGGAGGGAGGGATTCACCCCTCCACTTT.

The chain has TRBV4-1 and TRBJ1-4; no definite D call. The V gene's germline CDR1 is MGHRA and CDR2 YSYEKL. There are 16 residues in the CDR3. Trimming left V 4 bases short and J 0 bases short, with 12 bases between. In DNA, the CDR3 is TGCGCCAGCAGCCTCAACATACTTGCAACTAATGAAAAACTGTTTTTT. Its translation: CASSLNILATNEKLFF.

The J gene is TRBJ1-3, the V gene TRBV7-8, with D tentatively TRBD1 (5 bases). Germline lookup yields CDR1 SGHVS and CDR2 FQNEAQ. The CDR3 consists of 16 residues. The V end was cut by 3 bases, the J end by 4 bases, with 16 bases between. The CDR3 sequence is CASSFIAGVIGNTIYF. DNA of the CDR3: TGTGCCAGCAGCTTTATCGCGGGGGTAATCGGAAACACCATATATTTT.

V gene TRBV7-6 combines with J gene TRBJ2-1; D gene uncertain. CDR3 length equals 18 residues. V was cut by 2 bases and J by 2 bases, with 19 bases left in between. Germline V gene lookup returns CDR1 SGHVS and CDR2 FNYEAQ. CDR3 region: CASSLRLSSPTPYNEQFF. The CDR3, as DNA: TGTGCCAGCAGCTTACGGCTATCGAGTCCCACTCCCTACAATGAGCAGTTCTTC.

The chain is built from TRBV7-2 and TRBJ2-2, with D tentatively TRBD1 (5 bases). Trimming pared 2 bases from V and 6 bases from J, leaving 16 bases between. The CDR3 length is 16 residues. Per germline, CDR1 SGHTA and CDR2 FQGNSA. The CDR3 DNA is TGTGCCAGCAGCTTAACAGGCTGGAGTAGATCCGGGGAGCTGTTTTTT. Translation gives CASSLTGWSRSGELFF.

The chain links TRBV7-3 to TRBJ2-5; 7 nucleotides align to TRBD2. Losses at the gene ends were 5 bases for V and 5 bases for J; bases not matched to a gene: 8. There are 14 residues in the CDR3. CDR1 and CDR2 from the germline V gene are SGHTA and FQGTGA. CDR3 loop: CASSVGGSRETQYF. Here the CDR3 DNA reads TGTGCCAGCAGCGTCGGGGGGAGTAGGGAGACCCAGTACTTC.

CDR3 loop: CASSRQGADYGYTF. The CDR3, as DNA: TGTGCCAGCAGTAGACAGGGGGCAGACTATGGCTACACCTTC. The chain is built from TRBV2 and TRBJ1-2; 10 bases align to TRBD1. Germline V CDR1 and CDR2: SNHLY, FYNNEI. This CDR3 spans 14 amino acids. The V and J ends lost 5 bases and 3 bases, in that order; junction bases with no gene match: 3. Full variable domain (remainder filled in from reference TRBV2 and TRBJ1-2): EPEVTQTPSHQVTQMGQEVILRCVPISNHLYFYWYRQILGQKVEFLVSFYNNEISEKSEIFDDQFSVERPDGSNFTLKIRSTKLEDSAMYFCASSRQGADYGYTFGSGTRLTVV.

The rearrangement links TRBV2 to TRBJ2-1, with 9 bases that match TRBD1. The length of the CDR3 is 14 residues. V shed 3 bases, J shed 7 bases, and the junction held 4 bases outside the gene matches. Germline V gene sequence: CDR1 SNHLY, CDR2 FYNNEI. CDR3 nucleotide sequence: TGTGCCAGCAGTGAGGGGACAGGGTTGAATGAGCAGTTCTTC. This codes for CASSEGTGLNEQFF. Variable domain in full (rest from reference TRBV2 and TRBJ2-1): EPEVTQTPSHQVTQMGQEVILRCVPISNHLYFYWYRQILGQKVEFLVSFYNNEISEKSEIFDDQFSVERPDGSNFTLKIRSTKLEDSAMYFCASSEGTGLNEQFFGPGTRLTVL.

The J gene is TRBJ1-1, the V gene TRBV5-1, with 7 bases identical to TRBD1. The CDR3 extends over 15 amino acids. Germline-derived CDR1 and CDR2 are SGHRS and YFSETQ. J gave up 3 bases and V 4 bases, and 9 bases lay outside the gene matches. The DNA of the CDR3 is TGCGCCAGCAGCCCCAGACAGGGCTCGGACACTGAAGCTTTCTTT. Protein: CASSPRQGSDTEAFF.

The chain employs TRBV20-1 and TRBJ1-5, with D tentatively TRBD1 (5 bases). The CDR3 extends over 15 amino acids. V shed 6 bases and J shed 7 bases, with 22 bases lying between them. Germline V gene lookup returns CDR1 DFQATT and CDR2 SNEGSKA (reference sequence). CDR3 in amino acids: CSASETDGEGQPQHF. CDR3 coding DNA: TGCAGTGCCAGTGAGACAGACGGAGAGGGACAGCCCCAGCATTTT.